This T cell receptor beta chain was captured by sequencing in a study of beta chain features in type 1 diabetes. Study-level information: Patients looked much like healthy donors when it came to age, gender and cell yields.

CDR1 and CDR2 from the germline V gene are GTSNPN and SVGIG (reference sequence). V lost 3 bases, J lost 0 bases, and 8 bases stayed unmatched. This CDR3 is 15 amino acids long. The whole isolated RNA underwent reverse transcription, so sequencing captured expressed TCRB transcripts. The protocol was immunoSEQ multiplex PCR, while the TCRdb copy is restricted to in-frame clones and leaves out a portion. The sample records around 200,000 clones, more than 10% being singletons. V and J are TRBV30 and TRBJ2-7; 7 bases line up with TRBD1. This sequence was found in a woman aged 18 to 35 in good health. Sequencing was performed on central memory CD4+ T cells from blood. The DNA of the CDR3 is TGTGCCTGGAGCGTCGACAGGGACCCCTCCTACGAGCAGTACTTC. It codes for CAWSVDRDPSYEQYF.